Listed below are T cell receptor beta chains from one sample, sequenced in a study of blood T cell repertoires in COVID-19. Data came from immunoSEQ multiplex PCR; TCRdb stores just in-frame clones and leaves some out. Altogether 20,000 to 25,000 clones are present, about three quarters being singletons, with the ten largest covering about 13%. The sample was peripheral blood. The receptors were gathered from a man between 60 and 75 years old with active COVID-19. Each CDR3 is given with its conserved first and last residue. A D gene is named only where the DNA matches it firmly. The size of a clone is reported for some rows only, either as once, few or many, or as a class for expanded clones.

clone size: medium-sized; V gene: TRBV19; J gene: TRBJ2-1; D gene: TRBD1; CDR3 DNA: TGTGCCAGTAGTGCCTTTGGGACAGGCGGCTCCATATACAATGAGCAGTTCTTC; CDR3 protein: CASSAFGTGGSIYNEQFF
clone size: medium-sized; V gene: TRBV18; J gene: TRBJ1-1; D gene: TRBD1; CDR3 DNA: TGTGCCAGCTCACCAACACAGGGGGTTGAAGCTTTCTTT; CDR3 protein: CASSPTQGVEAFF
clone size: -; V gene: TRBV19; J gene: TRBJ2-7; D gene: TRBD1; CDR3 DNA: TGTGCCAGTAGTTCTCGGACAGGGGGCAACGAGCAGTACTTC; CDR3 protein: CASSSRTGGNEQYF
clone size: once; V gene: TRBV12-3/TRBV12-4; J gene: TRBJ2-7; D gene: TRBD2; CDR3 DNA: TGTGCCAGCAGTTTGGGCGGGAGCCACCGGTACTTC; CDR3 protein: CASSLGGSHRYF
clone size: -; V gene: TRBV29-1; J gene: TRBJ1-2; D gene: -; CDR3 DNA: TGCAGCGTTGAGGACAACCGCTATGGCTACACCTTC; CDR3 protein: CSVEDNRYGYTF
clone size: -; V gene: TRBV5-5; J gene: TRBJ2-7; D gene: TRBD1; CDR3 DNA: TGTGCCAGCAGCGTGACAGGGCTTGGCGAGCAGTACTTC; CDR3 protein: CASSVTGLGEQYF
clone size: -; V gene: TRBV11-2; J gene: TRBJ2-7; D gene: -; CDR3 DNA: TGTGCCAGCAGCTTGGGGATTGGGTCAGGGGTAACCTACGAGCAGTACTTC; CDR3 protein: CASSLGIGSGVTYEQYF
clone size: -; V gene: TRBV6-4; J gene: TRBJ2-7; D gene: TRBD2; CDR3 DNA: TGTGCCAGCAGCGAGGAGCGGGAAAGAGCCTACGAGCAGTACTTC; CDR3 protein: CASSEERERAYEQYF
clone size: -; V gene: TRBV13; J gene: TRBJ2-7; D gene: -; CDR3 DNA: TGTGCCAGCCGGGGGACAGACTCCTACGAGCAGTACTTC; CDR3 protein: CASRGTDSYEQYF
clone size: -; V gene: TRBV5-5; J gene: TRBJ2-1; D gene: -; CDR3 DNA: TGTGCCAGCAGCTCCCCTGAGCTAAGCTCCTACAATGAGCAGTTCTTC; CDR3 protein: CASSSPELSSYNEQFF
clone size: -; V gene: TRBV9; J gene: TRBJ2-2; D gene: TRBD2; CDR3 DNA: TGTGCCAGCAGCCCTGGACTAGCGGGACCCGGGGAGCTGTTTTTT; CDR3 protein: CASSPGLAGPGELFF
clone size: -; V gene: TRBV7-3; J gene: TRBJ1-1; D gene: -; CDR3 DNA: TGTGCCAGCAGCGCCGGCACAGGCATGAACACTGAAGCTTTCTTT; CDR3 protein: CASSAGTGMNTEAFF
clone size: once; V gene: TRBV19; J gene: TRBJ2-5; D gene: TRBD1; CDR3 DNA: TGTGCCAGTAGTATCATGGGACAGGGGTTCCAAGAGACCCAGTACTTC; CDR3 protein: CASSIMGQGFQETQYF
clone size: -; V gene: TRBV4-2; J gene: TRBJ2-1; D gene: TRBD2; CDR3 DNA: TGTGCCAGCAGCCAATTGACTAGCGGGAAGGTCAATGAGCAGTTCTTC; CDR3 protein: CASSQLTSGKVNEQFF
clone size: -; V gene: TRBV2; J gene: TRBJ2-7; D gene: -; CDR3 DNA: TGTGCCAGCAAGGGGGTGATGGGGGAAAGCTCCTACGAGCAGTACTTC; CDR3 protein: CASKGVMGESSYEQYF
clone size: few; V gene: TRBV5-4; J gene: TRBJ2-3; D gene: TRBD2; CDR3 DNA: TGTGCCAGCAGCACAGCGGGACTAGCGGAGCCCCCAGATACGCAGTATTTT; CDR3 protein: CASSTAGLAEPPDTQYF
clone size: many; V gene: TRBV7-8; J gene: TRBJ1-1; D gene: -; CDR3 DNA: TGTGCCAGCAGCTTAGGATTCGCACAGGGCCGATTGAACACTGAAGCTTTCTTT; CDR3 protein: CASSLGFAQGRLNTEAFF
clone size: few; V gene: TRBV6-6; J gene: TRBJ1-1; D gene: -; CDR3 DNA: TGTGCCAGCAGCCCCAGGGGGAACACTGAAGCTTTCTTT; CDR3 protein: CASSPRGNTEAFF
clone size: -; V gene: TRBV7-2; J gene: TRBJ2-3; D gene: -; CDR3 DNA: TGTGCCAGCAGCTTAGCTGATAACAGGGAACTTAGCACAGATACGCAGTATTTT; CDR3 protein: CASSLADNRELSTDTQYF
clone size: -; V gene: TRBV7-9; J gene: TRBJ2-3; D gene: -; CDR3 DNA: TGTGCCAGCAGCCCCGGGACTTGGCTCCGGCATACGCAGTATTTT; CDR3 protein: CASSPGTWLRHTQYF
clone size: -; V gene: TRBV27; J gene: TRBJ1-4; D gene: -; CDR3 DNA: TGTGCCAGCAGTTGGGGGCCCGGCGGCAGCAAACTGTTTTTT; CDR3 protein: CASSWGPGGSKLFF
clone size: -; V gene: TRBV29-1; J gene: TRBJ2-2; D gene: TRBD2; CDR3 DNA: TGCAGCGTTGAGAGTCTAGCGGGGGCGAACACCGGGGAGCTGTTTTTT; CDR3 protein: CSVESLAGANTGELFF
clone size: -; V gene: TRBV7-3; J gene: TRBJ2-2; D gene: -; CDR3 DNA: TGTGCCTCCAGGAGAAGCGGAGGGGACACCGGGGAGCTGTTTTTT; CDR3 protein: CASRRSGGDTGELFF
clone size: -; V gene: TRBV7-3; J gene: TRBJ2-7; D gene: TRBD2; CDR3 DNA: TGTGCCAGCAGCTTAATAGGGACTAGCGGGGAGCAGTACTTC; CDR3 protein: CASSLIGTSGEQYF
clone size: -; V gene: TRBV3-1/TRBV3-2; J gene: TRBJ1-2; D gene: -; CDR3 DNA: TGTGCCAGCAGCCAAGCACCAGGGTCTGGTTATGGCTACACCTTC; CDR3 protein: CASSQAPGSGYGYTF
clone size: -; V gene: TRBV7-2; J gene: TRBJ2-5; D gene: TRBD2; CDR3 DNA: TGTGCCAGCAGCATGGGACTAGCGATAGAAGAGACCCAGTACTTC; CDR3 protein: CASSMGLAIEETQYF
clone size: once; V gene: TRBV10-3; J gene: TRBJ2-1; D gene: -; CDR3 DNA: TGTGCCATCAGTGAGCGGTTTGGAGGGGAGGCGAATGAGCAGTTCTTC; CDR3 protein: CAISERFGGEANEQFF
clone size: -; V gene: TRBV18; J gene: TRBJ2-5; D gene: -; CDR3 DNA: TGTGCCAGCTCACCCCAATACTTACAAGAGACCCAGTACTTC; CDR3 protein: CASSPQYLQETQYF
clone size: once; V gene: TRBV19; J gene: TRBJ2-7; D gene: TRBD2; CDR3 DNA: TGTGCCAGTAGTATAAAGGGAAGGACTAGCGGACCCTACGAGCAGTACTTC; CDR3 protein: CASSIKGRTSGPYEQYF